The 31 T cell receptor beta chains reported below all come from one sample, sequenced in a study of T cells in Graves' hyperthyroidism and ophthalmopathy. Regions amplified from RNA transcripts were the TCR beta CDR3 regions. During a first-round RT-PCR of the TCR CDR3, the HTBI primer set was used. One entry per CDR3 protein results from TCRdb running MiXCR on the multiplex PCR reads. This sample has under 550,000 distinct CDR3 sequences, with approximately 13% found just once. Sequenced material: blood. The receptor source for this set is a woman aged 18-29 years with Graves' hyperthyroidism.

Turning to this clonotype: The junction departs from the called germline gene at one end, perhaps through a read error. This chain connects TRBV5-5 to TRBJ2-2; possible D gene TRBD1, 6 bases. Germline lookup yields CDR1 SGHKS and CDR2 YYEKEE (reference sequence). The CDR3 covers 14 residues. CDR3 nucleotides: TGCGCCAGCAGGCCAGGACAGCGCACCGGGGAGCTGTTTTTT. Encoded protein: CASRPGQRTGELFF.

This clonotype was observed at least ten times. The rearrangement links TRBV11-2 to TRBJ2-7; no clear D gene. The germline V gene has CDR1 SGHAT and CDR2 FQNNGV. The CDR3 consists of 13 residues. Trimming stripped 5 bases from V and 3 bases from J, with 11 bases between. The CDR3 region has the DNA TGTGCCAGCAGCCCTTGGGGTTTCTACGAGCAGTACTTC. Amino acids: CASSPWGFYEQYF.

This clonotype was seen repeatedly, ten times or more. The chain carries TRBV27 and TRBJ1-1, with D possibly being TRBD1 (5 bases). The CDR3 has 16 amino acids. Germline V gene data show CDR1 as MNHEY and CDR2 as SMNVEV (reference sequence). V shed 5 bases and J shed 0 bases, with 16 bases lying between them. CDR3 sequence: CASSPPSLGVNTEAFF. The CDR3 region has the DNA TGTGCCAGCAGTCCACCCTCGTTGGGGGTGAACACTGAAGCTTTCTTT.

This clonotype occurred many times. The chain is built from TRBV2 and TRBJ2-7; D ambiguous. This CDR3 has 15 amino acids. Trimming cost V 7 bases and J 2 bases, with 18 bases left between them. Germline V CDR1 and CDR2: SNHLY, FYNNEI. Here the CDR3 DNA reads TGTGCCAGCACCTTGTCGAGACTTGCGGCCTACGAGCAGTACTTC. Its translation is CASTLSRLAAYEQYF.

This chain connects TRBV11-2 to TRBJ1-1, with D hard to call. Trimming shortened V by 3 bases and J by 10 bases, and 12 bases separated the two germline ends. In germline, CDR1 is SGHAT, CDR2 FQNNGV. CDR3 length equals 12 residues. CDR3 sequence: CASSFIGQRAFF. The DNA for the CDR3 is TGTGCCAGCAGCTTTATAGGCCAGAGAGCTTTCTTT.

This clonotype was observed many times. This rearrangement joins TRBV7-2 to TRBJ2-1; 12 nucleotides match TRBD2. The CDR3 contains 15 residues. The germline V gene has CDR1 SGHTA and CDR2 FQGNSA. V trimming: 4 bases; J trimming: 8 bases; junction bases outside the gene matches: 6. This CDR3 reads CASSYLAGGVHEQFF. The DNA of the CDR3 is TGTGCCAGCAGCTATCTAGCGGGAGGGGTCCATGAGCAGTTCTTC.

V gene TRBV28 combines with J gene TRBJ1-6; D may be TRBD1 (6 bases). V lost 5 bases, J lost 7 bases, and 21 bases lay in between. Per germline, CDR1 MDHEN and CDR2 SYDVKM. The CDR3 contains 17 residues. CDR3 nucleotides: TGTGCCAGCAGTGTCGGGGGGCGCCGGCTTACGAATTCACCCCTCCACTTT. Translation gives CASSVGGRRLTNSPLHF. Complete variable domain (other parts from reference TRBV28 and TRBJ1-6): DVKVTQSSRYLVKRTGEKVFLECVQDMDHENMFWYRQDPGLGLRLIYFSYDVKMKEKGDIPEGYSVSREKKERFSLILESASTNQTSMYLCASSVGGRRLTNSPLHFGNGTRLTVT.

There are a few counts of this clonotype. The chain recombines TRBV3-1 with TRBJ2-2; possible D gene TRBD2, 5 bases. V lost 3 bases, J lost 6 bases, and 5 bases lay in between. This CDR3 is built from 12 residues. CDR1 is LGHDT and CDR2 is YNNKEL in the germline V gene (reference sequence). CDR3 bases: TGTGCCAGCAGCCAGAGGGCCGGGGAGCTGTTTTTT. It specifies CASSQRAGELFF.

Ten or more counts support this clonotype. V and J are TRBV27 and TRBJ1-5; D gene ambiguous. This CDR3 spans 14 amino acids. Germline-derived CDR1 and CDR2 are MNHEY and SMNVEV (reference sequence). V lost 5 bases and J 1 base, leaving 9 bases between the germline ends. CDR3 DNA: TGTGCCAGCAGTCCTCGGCGGAGCAATCAGCCCCAGCATTTT. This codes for CASSPRRSNQPQHF.

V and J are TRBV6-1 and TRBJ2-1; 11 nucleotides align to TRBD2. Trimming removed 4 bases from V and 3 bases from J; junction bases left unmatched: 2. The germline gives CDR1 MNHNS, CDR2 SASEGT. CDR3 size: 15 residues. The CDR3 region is CASSASGRIYNEQFF. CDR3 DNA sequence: TGTGCCAGCAGTGCTAGCGGGAGGATCTACAATGAGCAGTTCTTC.

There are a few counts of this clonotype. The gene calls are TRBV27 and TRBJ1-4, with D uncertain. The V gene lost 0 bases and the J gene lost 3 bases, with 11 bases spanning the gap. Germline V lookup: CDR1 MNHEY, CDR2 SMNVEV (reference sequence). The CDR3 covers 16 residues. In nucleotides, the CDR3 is TGTGCCAGCAGTTTATCGGTTCGGGTGGCTAATGAAAAACTGTTTTTT. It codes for CASSLSVRVANEKLFF.

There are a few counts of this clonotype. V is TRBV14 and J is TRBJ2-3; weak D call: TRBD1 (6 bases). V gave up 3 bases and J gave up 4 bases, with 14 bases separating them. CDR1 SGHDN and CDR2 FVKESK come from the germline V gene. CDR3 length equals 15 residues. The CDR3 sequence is CASSQRGMWADTQYF. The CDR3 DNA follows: TGTGCCAGCAGCCAGAGGGGGATGTGGGCAGATACGCAGTATTTT.

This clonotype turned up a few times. The CDR3 loop is CASSDTPTPGGQPQHF. CDR3 coding DNA: TGTGCCAGCAGTGACACACCAACCCCAGGGGGTCAGCCCCAGCATTTT. The chain joins TRBV6-1 to TRBJ1-5, with 7 bases lining up with TRBD1. Trimming cost V 3 bases and J 6 bases; bases outside gene matches: 11. The CDR3 is 16 residues long. Germline CDR1 MNHNS, CDR2 SASEGT.

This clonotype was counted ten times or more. CDR3 sequence reads: CASSSSQIAYEQYF. The CDR3 nucleotides are TGTGCCAGCAGTTCAAGTCAAATAGCCTACGAGCAGTACTTC. The rearrangement links TRBV28 to TRBJ2-7; D gene unclear. The CDR3 has 14 amino acids. Trimming pared 4 bases from V and 2 bases from J, leaving 12 bases between. Germline V gene data show CDR1 as MDHEN and CDR2 as SYDVKM.

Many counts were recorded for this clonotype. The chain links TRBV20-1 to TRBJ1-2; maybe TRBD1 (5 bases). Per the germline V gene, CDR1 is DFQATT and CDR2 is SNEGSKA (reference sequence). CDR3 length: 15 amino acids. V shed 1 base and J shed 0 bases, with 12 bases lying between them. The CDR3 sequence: CSARAQGLTNYGYTF. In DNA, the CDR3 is TGCAGTGCTAGAGCGCAGGGACTCACTAACTATGGCTACACCTTC.

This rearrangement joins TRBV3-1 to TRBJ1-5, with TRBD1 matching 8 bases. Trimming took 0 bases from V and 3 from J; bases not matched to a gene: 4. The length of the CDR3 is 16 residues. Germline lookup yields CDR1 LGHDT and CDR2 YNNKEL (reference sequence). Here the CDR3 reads CASSQELDRDNQPQHF. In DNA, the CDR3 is TGTGCCAGCAGCCAAGAGTTGGACAGGGACAATCAGCCCCAGCATTTT.

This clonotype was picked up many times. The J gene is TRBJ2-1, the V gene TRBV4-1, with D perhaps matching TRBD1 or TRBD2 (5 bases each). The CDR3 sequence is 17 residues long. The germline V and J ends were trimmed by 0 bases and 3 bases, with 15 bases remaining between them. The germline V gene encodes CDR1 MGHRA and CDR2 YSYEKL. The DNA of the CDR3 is TGCGCCAGCAGCCAAGAATTAGGGGAGTCTGGCTACAATGAGCAGTTCTTC. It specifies CASSQELGESGYNEQFF.

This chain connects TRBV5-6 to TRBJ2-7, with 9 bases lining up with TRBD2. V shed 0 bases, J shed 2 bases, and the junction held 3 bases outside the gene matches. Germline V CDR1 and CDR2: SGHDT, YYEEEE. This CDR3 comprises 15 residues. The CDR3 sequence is CASSLEPSGAYEQYF. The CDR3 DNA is TGTGCCAGCAGCTTGGAACCTAGCGGGGCCTACGAGCAGTACTTC.

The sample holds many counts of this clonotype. The CDR3 spells CASSLGGINEKLFF. CDR3 DNA sequence: TGTGCCAGCAGCTTAGGGGGGATTAATGAAAAACTGTTTTTT. The chain uses TRBV11-2 and TRBJ1-4; D is perhaps TRBD1 (5 bases). V was trimmed by 1 base and J by 4 bases, leaving 7 bases between them. Per the germline V gene, CDR1 is SGHAT and CDR2 is FQNNGV. The CDR3 runs 14 residues.

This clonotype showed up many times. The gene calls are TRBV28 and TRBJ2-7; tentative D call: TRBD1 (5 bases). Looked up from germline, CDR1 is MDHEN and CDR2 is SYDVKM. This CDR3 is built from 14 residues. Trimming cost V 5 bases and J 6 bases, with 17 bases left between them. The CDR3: CASSPTPFRAEQYF. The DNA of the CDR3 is TGTGCCAGCAGTCCGACCCCCTTCAGGGCCGAGCAGTACTTC.

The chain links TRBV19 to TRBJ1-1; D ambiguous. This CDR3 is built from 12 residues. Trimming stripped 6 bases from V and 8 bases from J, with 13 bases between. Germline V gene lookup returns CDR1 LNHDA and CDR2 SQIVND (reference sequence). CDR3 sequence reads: CASRPGRGEAFF. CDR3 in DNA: TGTGCCAGTAGACCCGGTCGCGGCGAAGCTTTCTTT. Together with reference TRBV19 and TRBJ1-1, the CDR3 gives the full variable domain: DGGITQSPKYLFRKEGQNVTLSCEQNLNHDAMYWYRQDPGQGLRLIYYSQIVNDFQKGDIAEGYSVSREKKESFPLTVTSAQKNPTAFYLCASRPGRGEAFFGQGTRLTVV.

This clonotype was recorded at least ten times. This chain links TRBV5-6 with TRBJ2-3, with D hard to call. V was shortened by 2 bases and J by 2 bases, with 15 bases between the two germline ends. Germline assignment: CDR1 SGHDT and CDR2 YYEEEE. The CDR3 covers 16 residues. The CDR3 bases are TGTGCCAGCAGCTTCTTAGGAACAGTTCACACAGATACGCAGTATTTT. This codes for CASSFLGTVHTDTQYF.

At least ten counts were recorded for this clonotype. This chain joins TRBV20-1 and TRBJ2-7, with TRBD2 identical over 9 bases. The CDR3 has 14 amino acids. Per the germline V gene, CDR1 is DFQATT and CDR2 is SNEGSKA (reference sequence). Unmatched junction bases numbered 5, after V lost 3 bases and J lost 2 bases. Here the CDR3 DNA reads TGCAGTGCTAGTCGGCGGGAGGGACCCTACGAGCAGTACTTC. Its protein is CSASRREGPYEQYF.

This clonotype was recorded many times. The CDR3 nucleotides are TGTGCCAGCAGTTTGTACGCGGCATACAATGAGCAGTTCTTC. Translating gives CASSLYAAYNEQFF. This sequence joins TRBV12-3 or TRBV12-4 and TRBJ2-1, with no clear D. Trimming left V 3 bases short and J 4 bases short, with 10 bases between. This CDR3 region has 14 residues.

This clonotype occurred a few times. The CDR3 here is CASSSPGQGLGGYTF. CDR3 DNA sequence: TGTGCCAGCAGTTCGCCGGGACAGGGGTTAGGCGGCTACACCTTC. The J gene is TRBJ1-2, the V gene TRBV27, with TRBD1 matching over 10 bases. The CDR3 sequence is 15 residues long. CDR1 MNHEY and CDR2 SMNVEV come from the germline V gene (reference sequence). J lost 8 bases, V lost 4 bases, and 10 bases had no gene match.

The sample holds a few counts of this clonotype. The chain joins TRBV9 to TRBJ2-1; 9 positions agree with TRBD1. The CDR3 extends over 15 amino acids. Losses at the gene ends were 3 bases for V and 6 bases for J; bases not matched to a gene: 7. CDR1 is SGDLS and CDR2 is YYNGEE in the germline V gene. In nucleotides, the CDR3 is TGTGCCAGCAGCGCCGGTGGGACAGGGATCAATGAGCAGTTCTTC. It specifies CASSAGGTGINEQFF.

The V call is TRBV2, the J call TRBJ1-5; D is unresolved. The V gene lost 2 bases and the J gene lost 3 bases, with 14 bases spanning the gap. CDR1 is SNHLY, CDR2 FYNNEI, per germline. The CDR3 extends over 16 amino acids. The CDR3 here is CASSENWQSVNQPQHF. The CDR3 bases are TGTGCCAGCAGTGAAAATTGGCAGTCCGTCAATCAGCCCCAGCATTTT.

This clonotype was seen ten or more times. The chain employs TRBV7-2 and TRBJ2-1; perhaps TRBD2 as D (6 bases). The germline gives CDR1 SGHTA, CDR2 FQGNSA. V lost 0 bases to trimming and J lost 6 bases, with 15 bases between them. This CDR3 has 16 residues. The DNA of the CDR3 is TGTGCCAGCAGCTTAGCTTTCGGACTAAGGACCAATGAGCAGTTCTTC. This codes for CASSLAFGLRTNEQFF.

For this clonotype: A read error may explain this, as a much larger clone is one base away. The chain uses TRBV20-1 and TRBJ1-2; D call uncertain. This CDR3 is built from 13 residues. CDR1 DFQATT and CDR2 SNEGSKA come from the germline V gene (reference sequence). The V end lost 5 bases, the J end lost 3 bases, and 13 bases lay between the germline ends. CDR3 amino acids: CSAPTGLYYGYTF. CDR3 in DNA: TGCAGTGCTCCTACCGGGCTCTACTATGGCTACACCTTC.

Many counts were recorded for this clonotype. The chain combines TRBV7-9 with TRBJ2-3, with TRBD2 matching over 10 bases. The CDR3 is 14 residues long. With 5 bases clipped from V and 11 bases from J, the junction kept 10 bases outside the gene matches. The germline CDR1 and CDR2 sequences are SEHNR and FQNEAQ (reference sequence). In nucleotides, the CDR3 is TGTGCCAGCAGCCCGCCCGGACTAGCGGAGGGGCAGTATTTT. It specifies CASSPPGLAEGQYF.

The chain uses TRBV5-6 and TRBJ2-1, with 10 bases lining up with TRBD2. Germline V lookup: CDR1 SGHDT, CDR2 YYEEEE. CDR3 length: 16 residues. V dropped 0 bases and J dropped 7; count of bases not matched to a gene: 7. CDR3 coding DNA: TGTGCCAGCAGCTTGGACTTAGCGGGAGGTCGGAATGAGCAGTTCTTC. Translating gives CASSLDLAGGRNEQFF.